This TCR beta chain was captured in a study of control samples from healthy donors and cancer patients. Germline loops: CDR1 MGHRA, CDR2 YSYEKL. The length of the CDR3 is 15 residues. V was cut by 3 bases and J by 2 bases, with 8 bases left in between. TCRdb keeps only in-frame clones here, not all; method: immunoSEQ multiplex PCR. The sample consists of some 120,000 clones, roughly 90% of them appearing once. The source is a woman under 30 in good health. This chain connects TRBV4-1 to TRBJ2-6; D assignment may be TRBD1 or TRBD2 (5 bases each). Sequencing was done on a sample of blood. The CDR3 DNA reads as TGCGCCAGCAGCCAGCAGGGAGCTGGGGCCAACGTCCTGACTTTC. It translates to CASSQQGAGANVLTF.